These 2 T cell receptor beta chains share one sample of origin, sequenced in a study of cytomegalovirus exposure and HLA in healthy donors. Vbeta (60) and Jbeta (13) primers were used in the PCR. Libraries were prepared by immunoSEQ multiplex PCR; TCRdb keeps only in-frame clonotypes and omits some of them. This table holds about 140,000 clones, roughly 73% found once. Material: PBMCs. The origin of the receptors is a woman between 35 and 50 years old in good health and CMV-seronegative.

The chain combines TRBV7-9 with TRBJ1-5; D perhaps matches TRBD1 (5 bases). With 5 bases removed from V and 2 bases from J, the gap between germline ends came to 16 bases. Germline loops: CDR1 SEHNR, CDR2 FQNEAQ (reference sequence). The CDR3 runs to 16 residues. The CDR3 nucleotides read TGTGCCAGCAGCACAGGCTCCCGGGCGGGCAATCAGCCCCAGCATTTT. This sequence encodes CASSTGSRAGNQPQHF.

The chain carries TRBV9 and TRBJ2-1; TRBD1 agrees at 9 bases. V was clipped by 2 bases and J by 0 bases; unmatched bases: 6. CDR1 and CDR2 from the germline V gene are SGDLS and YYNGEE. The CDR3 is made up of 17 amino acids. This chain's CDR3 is CASSVQPGQGSYNEQFF. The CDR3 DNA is TGTGCCAGCAGCGTTCAACCGGGACAGGGCTCCTACAATGAGCAGTTCTTC.